This T cell receptor beta chain comes out of a study of vaccination and CD4 T cells after COVID-19. About the research overall: Spike peptides, overlapping and drawn from SARS-CoV-2, HCoV-NL63, HCoV-OC43 and HCoV-229E, were used to stimulate cells.

Comment on this clonotype: The antigen is not known.

Treatment specified: roughly ten-day PBMC culture with coronavirus spike peptide pools or control peptides (ViraFEST assay). Germline V CDR1 and CDR2: DFQATT, SNEGSKA (reference sequence). This CDR3 spans 11 amino acids. Cultured CD4+ T cell DNA was sequenced using the Oncomine TCR Beta short-read assay. Genomic DNA extraction was carried out from cultured CD4+ T cells. TCRdb redid the calling of the PCR reads with MiXCR, one entry per CDR3 protein. This table holds fewer than 11,000 distinct CDR3 sequences, roughly 53% found once. J is TRBJ2-7 and V is TRBV20-1; 8 nucleotides agree with TRBD2. Sequencing was carried out using CD4+ T cells from blood, cultured in vitro. This TCR came from a human donor who had recovered from COVID-19. The CDR3 region has the DNA TGCGCGGGACTAGATAGCTACGAGCAGTACTTC. This gives the protein CAGLDSYEQYF.